This paragraph covers one T cell receptor (beta chain) sequence. This clone's antigen is unknown. Nothing much larger sits one base from this clone, and base qualities are not available. Intraepithelial and lamina propria lymphocytes were isolated from graft specimens using dithiothreitol, EDTA incubations and collagenase D digestion. Serial intestinal graft biopsy specimens collected up to 600 days after transplant underwent bulk TCR-beta sequencing. Library prep was done by the immunoSEQ multiplex PCR assay. Adaptive Biotechnologies carried out high-throughput TCR-beta CDR3 sequencing of genomic DNA for most patients. Concerning the study's data processing: TCR sequencing data for around 19 patients were retrieved from Adaptive's ImmunoSEQ software; three other patients were processed with MiXCR and VDJtools. CDR3 nucleotide sequences shared by donor and recipient were removed because the origin of these sequences could not be assigned. At least 2-fold expansion over unstimulated cells and a minimum CFSE-low frequency of 0.002% (template counts) or 0.001% (read counts) were required for clones to be classified as alloreactive. A clone was considered mappable if detected in the sequenced pre-transplant spleen, lymph node, or MLR CFSE-low populations of the donor or recipient. Cumulative frequency of alloreactive clones was calculated as a percentage of all sequences weighted by copy number. TCRdb took over this immuneACCESS table, retaining in-frame rearrangements with V and J assigned. Such tables are incomplete; in checked studies, under half of the missing clones stem from an unresolved V gene, and the remainder is unexplained. V and J calls and clone size are copied from that table; D and trimming were computed from the DNA. Present in this sample are about 8,400 clones, over 65% of which were seen just once. More than 30% of the sample rests with the top ten.

Spanning cysteine to phenylalanine, the CDR3 consists of 12 amino acids. The CDR3 DNA has 36 bases and is translated from base 1. For CDR1 and CDR2, the germline V gene lists ENHRY and SYGVKD. Relative to germline, V is 6 bases shorter and J is 5 bases shorter, with 10 bases between their ends. These data are taken from a study of graft-versus-host responses after intestinal transplantation (dated by TCRdb to about 2021). In the study overall: The transplants that recipients got were multivisceral, liver-intestinal, or isolated intestinal. To identify alloreactive clones, pre-transplant mixed lymphocyte reaction products were sequenced and then compared with unstimulated pre-transplant donor and recipient T cells. Rather than being sequenced by the commercial service, samples from a few later patients were sequenced in-house on an Illumina MiSeq and processed with MiXCR. A peak of at least 4% donor T cells among recipient peripheral blood mononuclear cells was the definition used for donor T cell macrochimerism. Every recipient was given anti-thymocyte globulin induction, followed by approximately 3 years of maintenance tacrolimus and steroids. The cohort enrolled approximately 24 intestinal transplant recipients, one of whom was a retransplant, and 3 patients without pretransplant specimens were excluded. After intestinal transplantation, graft-versus-host and host-versus-graft alloreactive T cell clones were followed in the graft, circulation and bone marrow using bulk TCR-beta CDR3 sequencing.

What the authors observed across the whole study: Peak levels of circulating GvH clones were associated with declines in HvG clones early after transplant. In patients with donor T cell macrochimerism, the allografts had high GvH to HvG T cell clonal ratios. GvH clones were detected in recipient bone marrow, and some of these GvH clones were observed earlier in ileal mucosa or blood, consistent with an intestinal mucosal origin. The conclusions were limited by the relatively low number and heterogeneity of the intestinal transplant patients.

This material consisted of ileum tissue, taken around 490 days after intestinal transplant. This sequence uses TRBV10-3 and TRBJ1-1; the D gene is perhaps TRBD1, from 6 matching bases. The TCR was taken from a human patient who received an intestinal transplant, so some T cells may come from the graft donor. At the DNA level, the sequence is TGTGCCATCAGCCAACAGGGAACTGAAGCTTTCTTT. This is translated as CAISQQGTEAFF.